This T cell receptor beta chain derives from a study of cytomegalovirus exposure and HLA in healthy donors. PCR employed 60 Vbeta and 13 Jbeta primers. Only in-frame clones appear in the TCRdb table, and some are missing; sequencing was by immunoSEQ multiplex PCR. Here the sample spans about 160,000 clones, roughly 78% being singletons. Germline V lookup: CDR1 ENHRY, CDR2 SYGVKD. This CDR3 is 13 amino acids long. V shed 6 bases and J shed 2 bases, with 9 bases lying between them. Whole-study results and caveats: Being productive about 90% or about 30% of the time was typical of most TCR beta V segments in an earlier analysis.

As regards this clone: Antigen: not known.

The chain uses TRBV10-3 and TRBJ2-3, with D uncertain. Material: PBMCs. The clonotype comes from a man aged 40-55 years in good health and CMV-seronegative. CDR3 residues: CAISPSDTDTQYF. DNA of the CDR3: TGTGCCATCAGCCCCTCAGACACAGATACGCAGTATTTT.